These T cell receptor beta chains were read from a single sample in a study of blood T cell repertoires in COVID-19. Using immunoSEQ multiplex PCR, the repertoire was profiled, and TCRdb retains in-frame clones only, with some absent. The sample consists of some 140,000 clones, around 90% of them appearing once. Sequencing was done on a sample of peripheral blood. Every receptor here comes from a man aged 45-65 years with acute or convalescent COVID-19. The CDR3 runs from the conserved cysteine through the conserved F or W. D genes are given only for firm matches. Size is stated for part of the rows, as once, few or many counts, or as a class when the clone is expanded.

len: 14; v_gene: TRBV11-3; abundance: -; d_gene: -; j_gene: TRBJ2-2; CDR3aa: CASSLGTGSGELFF; CDR3nt: TGTGCCAGCAGCTTAGGAACAGGATCCGGGGAGCTGTTTTTT
len: 15; v_gene: TRBV10-3; abundance: once; d_gene: TRBD2; j_gene: TRBJ2-1; CDR3aa: CAISESTRGVNEQFF; CDR3nt: TGTGCCATCAGTGAGTCGACGCGGGGGGTCAATGAGCAGTTCTTC
len: 14; v_gene: TRBV7-2; abundance: once; d_gene: TRBD1; j_gene: TRBJ1-6; CDR3aa: CASSRRDSNSPLHF; CDR3nt: TGTGCCAGCAGCAGACGGGACAGTAATTCACCCCTCCACTTT
len: 15; v_gene: TRBV7-9; abundance: -; d_gene: TRBD1; j_gene: TRBJ2-7; CDR3aa: CASSVGTGASYEQYF; CDR3nt: TGTGCCAGCAGCGTCGGGACAGGAGCATCTTACGAGCAGTACTTC
len: 14; v_gene: TRBV7-2; abundance: -; d_gene: TRBD1; j_gene: TRBJ2-5; CDR3aa: CASSSQGVGETQYF; CDR3nt: TGTGCCAGCAGCTCCCAGGGGGTCGGGGAGACCCAGTACTTC
len: 11; v_gene: TRBV5-4; abundance: -; d_gene: -; j_gene: TRBJ2-2; CDR3aa: CASSRTGELFF; CDR3nt: TGTGCCAGCAGCCGGACCGGGGAGCTGTTTTTT
len: 12; v_gene: TRBV18; abundance: once; d_gene: -; j_gene: TRBJ2-1; CDR3aa: CASSHLYSEQFF; CDR3nt: TGTGCCAGCTCACACCTCTATAGTGAGCAGTTCTTC
len: 15; v_gene: TRBV6-5; abundance: -; d_gene: -; j_gene: TRBJ1-1; CDR3aa: CASSPRHSPNTEAFF; CDR3nt: TGTGCCAGCAGTCCCCGACACTCGCCGAACACTGAAGCTTTCTTT
len: 12; v_gene: TRBV29-1; abundance: -; d_gene: TRBD2; j_gene: TRBJ2-7; CDR3aa: CSVAGTSAEQYF; CDR3nt: TGCAGCGTTGCCGGGACTAGCGCCGAGCAGTACTTC
len: 15; v_gene: TRBV11-2; abundance: -; d_gene: TRBD1; j_gene: TRBJ1-6; CDR3aa: CASSPPGTGNSPLHF; CDR3nt: TGTGCCAGCAGCCCCCCCGGGACAGGGAACTCACCCCTCCACTTT
len: 18; v_gene: TRBV7-9; abundance: -; d_gene: -; j_gene: TRBJ2-2; CDR3aa: CASSTTGSWEMNTGELFF; CDR3nt: TGTGCCAGCAGCACTACCGGGTCTTGGGAGATGAACACCGGGGAGCTGTTTTTT
len: 13; v_gene: TRBV7-2; abundance: -; d_gene: TRBD1; j_gene: TRBJ2-3; CDR3aa: CASSWDREDTQYF; CDR3nt: TGTGCCAGCAGCTGGGACAGGGAAGATACGCAGTATTTT
len: 12; v_gene: TRBV6-2/TRBV6-3; abundance: -; d_gene: TRBD1; j_gene: TRBJ1-1; CDR3aa: CASSQDRAEAFF; CDR3nt: TGTGCCAGCAGCCAAGACAGGGCTGAAGCTTTCTTT
len: 15; v_gene: TRBV11-1; abundance: -; d_gene: -; j_gene: TRBJ2-2; CDR3aa: CASSFAGSNTGELFF; CDR3nt: TGTGCCAGCAGCTTTGCGGGATCGAACACCGGGGAGCTGTTTTTT
len: 16; v_gene: TRBV24-1; abundance: -; d_gene: TRBD1; j_gene: TRBJ2-5; CDR3aa: CATSDRQGRGQETQYF; CDR3nt: TGTGCCACCAGTGATCGACAGGGAAGAGGGCAAGAGACCCAGTACTTC
len: 13; v_gene: TRBV2; abundance: -; d_gene: -; j_gene: TRBJ2-7; CDR3aa: CASRTTASYEQYF; CDR3nt: TGTGCCAGCAGAACGACAGCCTCCTACGAGCAGTACTTC
len: 19; v_gene: TRBV4-1; abundance: -; d_gene: TRBD2; j_gene: TRBJ2-1; CDR3aa: CASSQDPGLAGINYNEQFF; CDR3nt: TGCGCCAGCAGCCAAGATCCCGGACTAGCGGGGATTAACTACAATGAGCAGTTCTTC
len: 14; v_gene: TRBV9; abundance: -; d_gene: -; j_gene: TRBJ1-3; CDR3aa: CASSRWGGRDTIYF; CDR3nt: TGTGCCAGCAGCAGATGGGGAGGACGCGACACCATATATTTT